Following are 2 T cell receptor beta chains from one sample sequenced in a study of long-term antiretroviral therapy in people with HIV. Running of the v3.0 immunoSEQ assay took place at survey level. Libraries were prepared by immunoSEQ multiplex PCR; TCRdb keeps only in-frame clonotypes and omits some of them. Of roughly 20,000 clones in the sample, approximately 90% are singletons; the top ten hold 3.5%. The source was unsorted PBMCs, collected 2.3 years after starting antiretroviral therapy. These receptors were taken from a man in his fifties or sixties with HIV.

There are a few counts of this clone. The CDR3 is CASSSDRSAHYGYTF. CDR3 DNA sequence: TGTGCCAGTAGTTCGGACAGGTCTGCCCACTATGGCTACACCTTC. V gene TRBV19 combines with J gene TRBJ1-2; 7 bases are a match to TRBD1. CDR1 and CDR2 (germline): LNHDA, SQIVND (reference sequence). The length of the CDR3 is 15 residues. Trimming cost V 5 bases and J 3 bases; bases outside gene matches: 9.

The chain employs TRBV18 and TRBJ1-1, with D perhaps matching TRBD1 (5 bases). This CDR3 spans 13 amino acids. V lost 6 bases, J lost 7 bases, and 15 bases lay in between. Germline assignment: CDR1 KGHSH and CDR2 LQKENI. CDR3 in amino acids: CASSLAGVGEAFF. As DNA, the CDR3 is TGTGCCAGCTCCCTCGCGGGGGTTGGTGAAGCTTTCTTT.